This T cell receptor beta chain was documented in a study of blood T cell repertoires in COVID-19. Study-wide context: Sites across the United States, Italy and Spain contributed samples from acute and convalescent COVID-19. Nucleic acid was either cDNA or gDNA, and it came from T cells, B-cell-depleted T cells, or PBMCs.

This clone was detected only once. From germline, CDR1 is SGHTA and CDR2 FQGNSA. The CDR3 contains 14 residues. The ends were cut back, 0 bases at V and 4 bases at J, with 8 bases in the middle. How the authors handled the data: From reference gene primer amplification, estimates of nucleated cell counts were derived. Sequencing used immunoSEQ multiplex PCR; TCRdb keeps in-frame clones, though not all of them. The D gene and trimming were derived from the DNA, and the V and J assignments and clone size from that table. The data contain roughly 12,000 clones, more than 65% of them singletons. The sample was peripheral blood. The J gene is TRBJ2-3, the V gene TRBV7-2; D is perhaps TRBD2 (6 bases). This TCR was sampled from an elderly man with acute or convalescent COVID-19. The CDR3 is CASSLAGGADTQYF. The CDR3 DNA reads TGTGCCAGCAGCTTAGCGGGCGGGGCAGATACGCAGTATTTT.